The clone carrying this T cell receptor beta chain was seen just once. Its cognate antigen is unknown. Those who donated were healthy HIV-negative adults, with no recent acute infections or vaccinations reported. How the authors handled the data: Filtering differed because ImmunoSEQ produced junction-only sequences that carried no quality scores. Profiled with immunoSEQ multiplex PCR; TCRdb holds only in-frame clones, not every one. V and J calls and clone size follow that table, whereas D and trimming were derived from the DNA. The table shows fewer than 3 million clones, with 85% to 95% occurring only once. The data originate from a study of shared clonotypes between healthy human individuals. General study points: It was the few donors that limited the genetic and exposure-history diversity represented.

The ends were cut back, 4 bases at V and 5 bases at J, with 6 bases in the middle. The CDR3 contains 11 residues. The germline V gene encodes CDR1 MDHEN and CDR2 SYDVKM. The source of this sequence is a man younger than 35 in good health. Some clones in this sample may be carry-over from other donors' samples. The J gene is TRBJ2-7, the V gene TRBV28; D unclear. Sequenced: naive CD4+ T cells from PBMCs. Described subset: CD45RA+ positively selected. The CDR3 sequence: CASSSEDEQYF. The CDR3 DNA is TGTGCCAGCAGTTCTGAAGACGAGCAGTACTTC.